This T cell receptor (beta chain) was sequenced during a study of cytomegalovirus exposure and HLA in healthy donors. Trimming took 7 bases from V and 10 from J, leaving 17 bases between them. The CDR3 extends over 13 amino acids. Germline V gene data show CDR1 as MNHEY and CDR2 as SVGAGI. The primer mix had 60 Vbeta and 13 Jbeta primers. Sequenced by immunoSEQ multiplex PCR; TCRdb stores in-frame clones only, minus some. The sample records some 160,000 clones, approximately 80% being singletons. Sequenced input: PBMCs. The clonotype comes from a male donor in good health and CMV-seronegative. The J gene is TRBJ2-1, the V gene TRBV6-5; perhaps TRBD1 as D (6 bases). The CDR3 here is CASIQALTGEQFF. In nucleotides, the CDR3 is TGTGCCAGCATCCAAGCGTTGACAGGCGAGCAGTTCTTC.